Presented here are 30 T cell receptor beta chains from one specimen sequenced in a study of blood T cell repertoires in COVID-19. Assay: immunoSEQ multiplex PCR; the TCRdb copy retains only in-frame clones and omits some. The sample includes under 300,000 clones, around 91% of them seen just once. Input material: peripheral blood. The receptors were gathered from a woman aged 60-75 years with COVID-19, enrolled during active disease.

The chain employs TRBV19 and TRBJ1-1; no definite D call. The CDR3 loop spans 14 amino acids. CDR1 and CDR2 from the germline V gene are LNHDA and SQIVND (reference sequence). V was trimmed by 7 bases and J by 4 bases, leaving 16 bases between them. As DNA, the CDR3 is TGTGCCAGTAATTGGCGGGGTCTGAGCACTGAAGCTTTCTTT. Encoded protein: CASNWRGLSTEAFF.

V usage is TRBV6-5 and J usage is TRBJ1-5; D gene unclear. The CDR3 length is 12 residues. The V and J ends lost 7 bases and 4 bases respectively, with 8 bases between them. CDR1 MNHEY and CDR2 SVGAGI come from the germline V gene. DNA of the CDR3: TGTGCCAGCACTCACATGAATCAGCCCCAGCATTTT. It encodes CASTHMNQPQHF.

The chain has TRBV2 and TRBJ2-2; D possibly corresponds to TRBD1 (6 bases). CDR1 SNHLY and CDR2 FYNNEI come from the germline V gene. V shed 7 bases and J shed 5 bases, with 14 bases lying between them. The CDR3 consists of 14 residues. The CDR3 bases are TGTGCCAGCAAGACCAGGGGAGTGACCGGGGAGCTGTTTTTT. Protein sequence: CASKTRGVTGELFF.

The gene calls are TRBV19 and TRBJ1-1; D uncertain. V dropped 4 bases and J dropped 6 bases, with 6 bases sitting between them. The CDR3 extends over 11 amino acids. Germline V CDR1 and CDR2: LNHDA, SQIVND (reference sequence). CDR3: CASSKFSEAFF. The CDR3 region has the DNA TGTGCCAGTAGTAAATTCTCTGAAGCTTTCTTT. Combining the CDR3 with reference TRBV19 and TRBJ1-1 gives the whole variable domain DGGITQSPKYLFRKEGQNVTLSCEQNLNHDAMYWYRQDPGQGLRLIYYSQIVNDFQKGDIAEGYSVSREKKESFPLTVTSAQKNPTAFYLCASSKFSEAFFGQGTRLTVV.

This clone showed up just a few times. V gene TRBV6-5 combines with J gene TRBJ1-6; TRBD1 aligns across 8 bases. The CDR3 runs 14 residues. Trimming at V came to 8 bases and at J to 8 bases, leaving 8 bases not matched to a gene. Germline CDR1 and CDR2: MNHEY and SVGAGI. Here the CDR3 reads CASDTDRVYSPLHF. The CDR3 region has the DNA TGTGCCAGCGACACGGACAGGGTTTATTCACCCCTCCACTTT.

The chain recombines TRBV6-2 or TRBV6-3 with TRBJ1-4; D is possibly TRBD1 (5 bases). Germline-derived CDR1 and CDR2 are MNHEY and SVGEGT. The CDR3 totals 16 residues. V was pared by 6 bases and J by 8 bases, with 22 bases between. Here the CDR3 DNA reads TGTGCCAGCAGCATCGAACCCCCAGGGTTTGGGGAAAAACTGTTTTTT. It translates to CASSIEPPGFGEKLFF.

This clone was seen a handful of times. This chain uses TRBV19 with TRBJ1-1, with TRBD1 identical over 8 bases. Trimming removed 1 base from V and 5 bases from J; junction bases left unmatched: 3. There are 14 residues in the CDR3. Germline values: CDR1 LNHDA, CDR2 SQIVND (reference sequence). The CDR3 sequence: CASSIGRDRTEAFF. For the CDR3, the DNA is TGTGCCAGTAGTATAGGCAGGGACAGGACTGAAGCTTTCTTT.

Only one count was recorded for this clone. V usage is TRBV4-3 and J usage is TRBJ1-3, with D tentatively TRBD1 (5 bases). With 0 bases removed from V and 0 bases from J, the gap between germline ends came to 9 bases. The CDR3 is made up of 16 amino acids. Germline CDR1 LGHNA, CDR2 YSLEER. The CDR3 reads CASSQEVGGSGNTIYF. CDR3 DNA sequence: TGCGCCAGCAGCCAAGAGGTCGGGGGCTCTGGAAACACCATATATTTT.

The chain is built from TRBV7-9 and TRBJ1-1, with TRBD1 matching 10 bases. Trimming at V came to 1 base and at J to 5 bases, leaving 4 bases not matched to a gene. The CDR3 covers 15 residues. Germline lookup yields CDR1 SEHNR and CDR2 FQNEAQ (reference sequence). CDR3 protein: CASSLGQGAVTEAFF. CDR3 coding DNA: TGTGCCAGCAGCTTAGGACAGGGGGCTGTTACTGAAGCTTTCTTT. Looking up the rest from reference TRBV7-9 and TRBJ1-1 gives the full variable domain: DTGVSQNPRHKITKRGQNVTFRCDPISEHNRLYWYRQTLGQGPEFLTYFQNEAQLEKSRLLSDRFSAERPKGSFSTLEIQRTEQGDSAMYLCASSLGQGAVTEAFFGQGTRLTVV.

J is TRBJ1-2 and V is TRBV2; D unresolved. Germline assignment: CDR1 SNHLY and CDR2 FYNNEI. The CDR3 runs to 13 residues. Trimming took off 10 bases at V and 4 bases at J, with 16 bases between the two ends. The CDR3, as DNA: TGTGCCACCCAGACGGAGGAGGGCTATGGCTACACCTTC. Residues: CATQTEEGYGYTF.

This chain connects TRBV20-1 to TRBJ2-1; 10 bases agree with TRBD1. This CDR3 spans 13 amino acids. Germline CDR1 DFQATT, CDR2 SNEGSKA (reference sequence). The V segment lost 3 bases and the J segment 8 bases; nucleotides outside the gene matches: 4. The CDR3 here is CSASRDRGHEQFF. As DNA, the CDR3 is TGCAGTGCTAGTAGGGACAGGGGCCATGAGCAGTTCTTC.

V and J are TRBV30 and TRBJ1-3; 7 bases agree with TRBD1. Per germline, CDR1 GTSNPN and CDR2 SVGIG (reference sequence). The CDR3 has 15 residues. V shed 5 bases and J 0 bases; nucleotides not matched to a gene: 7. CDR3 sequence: CAWGTGQSSGNTIYF. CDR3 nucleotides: TGTGCCTGGGGAACGGGACAGAGCTCTGGAAACACCATATATTTT. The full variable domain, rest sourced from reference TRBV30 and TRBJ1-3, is SQTIHQWPATLVQPVGSPLSLECTVEGTSNPNLYWYRQAAGRGLQLLFYSVGIGQISSEVPQNLSASRPQDRQFILSSKKLLLSDSGFYLCAWGTGQSSGNTIYFGEGSWLTVV.

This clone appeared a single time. CDR3 sequence (DNA): TGTGCCAGCAGTCAACGGACAGGGTTCACTGAAGCTTTCTTT. It specifies CASSQRTGFTEAFF. The chain has TRBV7-2 and TRBJ1-1; 8 bases match TRBD1. CDR3 length: 14 amino acids. V dropped 6 bases and J dropped 4; count of bases not matched to a gene: 7. CDR1 is SGHTA and CDR2 is FQGNSA in the germline V gene.

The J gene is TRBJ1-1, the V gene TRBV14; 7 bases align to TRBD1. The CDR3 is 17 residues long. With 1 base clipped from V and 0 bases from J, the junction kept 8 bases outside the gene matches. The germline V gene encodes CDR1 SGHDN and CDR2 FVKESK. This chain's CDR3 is CASSQASGGILNTEAFF. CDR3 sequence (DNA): TGTGCCAGCAGCCAAGCTTCAGGGGGGATTTTGAACACTGAAGCTTTCTTT.

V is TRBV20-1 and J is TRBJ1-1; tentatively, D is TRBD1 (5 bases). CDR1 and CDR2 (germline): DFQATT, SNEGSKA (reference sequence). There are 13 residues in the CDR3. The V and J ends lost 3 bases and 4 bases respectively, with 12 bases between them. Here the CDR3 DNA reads TGCAGTGCTAGTCGGCAGGGTCTCACTGAAGCTTTCTTT. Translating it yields CSASRQGLTEAFF.

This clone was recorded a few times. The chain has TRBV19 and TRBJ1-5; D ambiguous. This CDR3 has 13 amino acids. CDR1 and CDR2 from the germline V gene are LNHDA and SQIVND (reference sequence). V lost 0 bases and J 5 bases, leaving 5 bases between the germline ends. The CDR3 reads CASSIDPDQPQHF. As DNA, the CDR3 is TGTGCCAGTAGTATAGATCCGGATCAGCCCCAGCATTTT.

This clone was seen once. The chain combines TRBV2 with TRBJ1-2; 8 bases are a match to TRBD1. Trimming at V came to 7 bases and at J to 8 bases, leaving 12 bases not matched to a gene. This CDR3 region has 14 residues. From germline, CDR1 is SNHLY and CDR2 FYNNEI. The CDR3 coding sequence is TGTGCCAGCACCGAAATGACAGGGGTGGAAGGCTACACCTTC. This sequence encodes CASTEMTGVEGYTF.

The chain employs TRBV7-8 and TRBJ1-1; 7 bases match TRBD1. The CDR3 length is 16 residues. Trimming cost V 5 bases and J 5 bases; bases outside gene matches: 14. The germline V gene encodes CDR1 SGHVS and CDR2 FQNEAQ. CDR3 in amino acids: CASSPWSGTAATEAFF. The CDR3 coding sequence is TGTGCCAGCAGCCCTTGGTCTGGGACAGCCGCTACTGAAGCTTTCTTT.

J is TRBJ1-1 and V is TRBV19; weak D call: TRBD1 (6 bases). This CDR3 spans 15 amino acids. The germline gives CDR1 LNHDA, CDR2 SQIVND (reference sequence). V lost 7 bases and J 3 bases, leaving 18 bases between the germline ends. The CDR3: CASTQGWALDTEAFF. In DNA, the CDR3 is TGTGCCAGTACACAGGGATGGGCTTTGGACACTGAAGCTTTCTTT. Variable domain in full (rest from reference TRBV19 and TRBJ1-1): DGGITQSPKYLFRKEGQNVTLSCEQNLNHDAMYWYRQDPGQGLRLIYYSQIVNDFQKGDIAEGYSVSREKKESFPLTVTSAQKNPTAFYLCASTQGWALDTEAFFGQGTRLTVV.

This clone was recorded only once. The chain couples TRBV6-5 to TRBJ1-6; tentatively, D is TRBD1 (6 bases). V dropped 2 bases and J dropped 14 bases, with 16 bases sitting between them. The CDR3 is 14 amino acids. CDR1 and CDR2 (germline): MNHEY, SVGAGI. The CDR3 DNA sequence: TGTGCCAGCAGTTACAACAGGGACGCGGCCACCCTCCACTTT. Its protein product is CASSYNRDAATLHF.

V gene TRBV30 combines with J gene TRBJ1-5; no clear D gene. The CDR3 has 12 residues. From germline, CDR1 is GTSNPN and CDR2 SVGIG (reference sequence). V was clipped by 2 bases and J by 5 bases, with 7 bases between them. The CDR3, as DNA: TGTGCCTGGAGTCTTCCTTATCAGCCCCAGCATTTT. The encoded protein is CAWSLPYQPQHF. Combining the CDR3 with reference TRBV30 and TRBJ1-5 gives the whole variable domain SQTIHQWPATLVQPVGSPLSLECTVEGTSNPNLYWYRQAAGRGLQLLFYSVGIGQISSEVPQNLSASRPQDRQFILSSKKLLLSDSGFYLCAWSLPYQPQHFGDGTRLSIL.

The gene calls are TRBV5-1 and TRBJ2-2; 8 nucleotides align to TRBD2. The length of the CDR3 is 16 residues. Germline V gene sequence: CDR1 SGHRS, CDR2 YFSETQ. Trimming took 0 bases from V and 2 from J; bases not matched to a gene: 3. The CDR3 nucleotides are TGCGCCAGCAGCTTGGAGACTAGCGCTAACACCGGGGAGCTGTTTTTT. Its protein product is CASSLETSANTGELFF.

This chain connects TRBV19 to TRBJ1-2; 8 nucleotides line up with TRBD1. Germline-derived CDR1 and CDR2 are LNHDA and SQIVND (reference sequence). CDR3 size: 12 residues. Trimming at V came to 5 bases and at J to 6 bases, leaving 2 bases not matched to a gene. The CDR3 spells CASSPDRDGYTF. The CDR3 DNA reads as TGTGCCAGTAGTCCGGACAGGGATGGCTACACCTTC.

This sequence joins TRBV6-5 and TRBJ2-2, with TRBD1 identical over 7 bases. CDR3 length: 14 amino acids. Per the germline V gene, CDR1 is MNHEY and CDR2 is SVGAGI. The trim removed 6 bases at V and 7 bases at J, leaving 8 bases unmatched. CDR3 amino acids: CASSRQGDGGELFF. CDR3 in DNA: TGTGCCAGCAGCCGACAGGGTGATGGCGGGGAGCTGTTTTTT.

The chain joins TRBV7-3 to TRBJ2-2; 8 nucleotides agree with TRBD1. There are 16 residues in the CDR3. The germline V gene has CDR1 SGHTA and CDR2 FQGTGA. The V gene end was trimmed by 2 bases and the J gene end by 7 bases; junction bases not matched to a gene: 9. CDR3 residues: CASSLFGAGGIGELFF. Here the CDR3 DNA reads TGTGCCAGCAGCTTATTTGGGGCAGGGGGCATCGGGGAGCTGTTTTTT.

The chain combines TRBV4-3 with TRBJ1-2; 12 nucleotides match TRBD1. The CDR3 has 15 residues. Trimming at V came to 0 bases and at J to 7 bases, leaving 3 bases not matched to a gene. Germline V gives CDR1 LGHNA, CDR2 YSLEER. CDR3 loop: CASSQETGQGAGYTF. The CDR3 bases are TGCGCCAGCAGCCAAGAGACGGGACAGGGGGCTGGCTACACCTTC.

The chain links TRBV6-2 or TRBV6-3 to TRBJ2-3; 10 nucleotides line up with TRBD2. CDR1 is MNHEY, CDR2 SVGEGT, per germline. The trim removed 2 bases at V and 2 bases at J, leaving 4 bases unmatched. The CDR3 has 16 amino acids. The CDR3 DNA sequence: TGTGCCAGCAGTTACCTAGCGGGGGATTTCACAGATACGCAGTATTTT. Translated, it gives CASSYLAGDFTDTQYF.

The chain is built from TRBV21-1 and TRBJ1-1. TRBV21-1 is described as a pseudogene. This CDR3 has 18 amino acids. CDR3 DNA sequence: TGTGCCAGCAGCAAAGGGGAGGGGGGTCTGGCTTCGTACACTGAAGCTTTCTTT. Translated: CASSKGEGGLASYTEAFF.

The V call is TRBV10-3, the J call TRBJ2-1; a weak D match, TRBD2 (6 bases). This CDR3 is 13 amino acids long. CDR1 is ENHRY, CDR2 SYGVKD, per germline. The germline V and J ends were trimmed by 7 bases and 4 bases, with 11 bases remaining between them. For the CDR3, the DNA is TGTGCCATCAACGGGGGTCGATACAATGAGCAGTTCTTC. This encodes CAINGGRYNEQFF.

The CDR3 sequence: CAWNSGREQYF. Written as DNA, the CDR3 is TGTGCCTGGAATTCAGGGCGCGAGCAGTACTTC. The chain links TRBV30 to TRBJ2-7; weak D call: TRBD1 (5 bases). Between the trimmed V and J ends, which lost 4 bases and 6 bases, there was a span of 10 bases. CDR1 is GTSNPN, CDR2 SVGIG, per germline (reference sequence). The CDR3 length is 11 residues.